The clone carrying this TCR beta chain was seen only a few times. Its antigen is as yet unknown. The data were taken from a study of vaccination and CD4 T cells after COVID-19. Cultured CD4+ T-cell DNA underwent Oncomine TCR Beta short-read sequencing. From the PCR reads, TCRdb called clonotypes with MiXCR, one entry per CDR3 protein. Of about 12,000 distinct CDR3 sequences in the sample, about 70% were seen once. Regarding treatment: approximately 9-day PBMC culture with coronavirus spike peptide pools or control peptides (ViraFEST assay). Days 3 and 7 saw half the medium swapped for fresh IL-2 medium. The CDR3 is 16 residues long. Germline CDR1 reads MNHEY; CDR2 reads SVGEGT. Deletions cut 5 bases from V and 1 base from J, with 18 bases between.

The V and J genes are TRBV6-2 or TRBV6-3 and TRBJ2-7, with D uncertain. This receptor was taken from a human donor who had recovered from COVID-19. Sequenced input: CD4+ T cells from blood, cultured in vitro. The CDR3 DNA reads TGTGCCAGCAGTCTCCCCACGCAGAGACCTTCCTACGAGCAGTACTTC. Its translation is CASSLPTQRPSYEQYF.